The 29 T cell receptor beta chains given below trace back to one sample, sequenced in a study of T cell responses to AZD1222 COVID-19 vaccine. Assay: immunoSEQ multiplex PCR; the TCRdb copy retains only in-frame clones and omits some. Among under 300,000 clones listed, roughly 93% were seen once. The sequences come from peripheral blood, collected on day 0 of AZD1222 vaccination. The receptor set was obtained from an adult in good health.

The genes are TRBV7-9 and TRBJ1-5; D possibly corresponds to TRBD1 (5 bases). Trimming shortened V by 4 bases and J by 1 base, and 5 bases separated the two germline ends. This CDR3 has 13 amino acids. Germline V gene lookup returns CDR1 SEHNR and CDR2 FQNEAQ (reference sequence). This CDR3 reads CASSWDSNQPQHF. Here the CDR3 DNA reads TGTGCCAGCAGCTGGGACAGCAATCAGCCCCAGCATTTT.

The gene calls are TRBV2 and TRBJ2-5, with D tentatively TRBD1 or TRBD2 (5 bases each). From germline, CDR1 is SNHLY and CDR2 FYNNEI. With 4 bases removed from V and 4 bases from J, the gap between germline ends came to 13 bases. CDR3 length: 14 amino acids. The CDR3, as DNA: TGTGCCAGCAGTGGGGGGACCCCAGGAGAGACCCAGTACTTC. This encodes CASSGGTPGETQYF.

In DNA form, the CDR3 reads TGTGCCAGCAGCTACGTCGGGGCCGGCCAGCCCCAGCATTTT. Encoded protein: CASSYVGAGQPQHF. The V call is TRBV7-2, the J call TRBJ1-5; TRBD1 might be the D (5 bases). The V end lost 4 bases, the J end lost 7 bases, and 14 bases lay between the germline ends. This CDR3 is built from 14 residues. The germline V gene encodes CDR1 SGHTA and CDR2 FQGNSA. Combining the CDR3 with reference TRBV7-2 and TRBJ1-5 gives the whole variable domain GAGVSQSPSNKVTEKGKDVELRCDPISGHTALYWYRQSLGQGLEFLIYFQGNSAPDKSGLPSDRFSAERTGGSVSTLTIQRTQQEDSAVYLCASSYVGAGQPQHFGDGTRLSIL.

As regards this clone: Other DNA sequences within the sample encode an identical CDR3. The chain is built from TRBV5-1 and TRBJ1-4; D remains ambiguous. The CDR3 extends over 14 amino acids. V was shortened by 2 bases and J by 2 bases, with 7 bases between the two germline ends. Germline-derived CDR1 and CDR2 are SGHRS and YFSETQ. DNA for the CDR3: TGCGCCAGCAGCTTCGGAGGTACTAATGAAAAACTGTTTTTT. Protein product: CASSFGGTNEKLFF.

The chain has TRBV21-1 and TRBJ1-1; the DNA was not used to check the table's D call, TRBD1. TRBV21-1 is labeled a pseudogene. The CDR3 totals 15 residues. The CDR3 loop is CASSKAGRGNTEAFF. CDR3 DNA: TGTGCCAGCAGCAAAGCAGGCAGGGGGAACACTGAAGCTTTCTTT.

J is TRBJ2-7 and V is TRBV13; maybe TRBD1 (6 bases). The CDR3 has 16 residues. The ends were cut back, 5 bases at V and 6 bases at J, with 23 bases in the middle. Germline V gives CDR1 PRHDT, CDR2 FYEKMQ (reference sequence). The CDR3 DNA reads as TGTGCCAGCAGCCCCGGAGGACAGTCGGTGGTTGTCGAGCAGTACTTC. It is translated as CASSPGGQSVVVEQYF.

CDR3 loop: CASSLWGSGGGNEQFF. The CDR3 coding sequence is TGTGCCAGCAGTTTATGGGGTAGCGGTGGAGGTAATGAGCAGTTCTTC. The rearrangement joins TRBV28 to TRBJ2-1, with D possibly TRBD2 on 6 matching bases. Trimming pared 0 bases from V and 7 bases from J, leaving 16 bases between. Germline V gives CDR1 MDHEN, CDR2 SYDVKM. The CDR3 loop spans 16 amino acids.

The chain couples TRBV12-3 or TRBV12-4 to TRBJ2-5; D gene uncertain. The CDR3 extends over 13 amino acids. V lost 4 bases and J lost 2, with 8 bases in between. In nucleotides, the CDR3 is TGTGCCAGCAGTTGGGTGAATCAAGAGACCCAGTACTTC. This sequence encodes CASSWVNQETQYF.

V and J are TRBV5-6 and TRBJ2-1, with 8 bases fitting TRBD1. From germline, CDR1 is SGHDT and CDR2 YYEEEE. CDR3 length: 13 amino acids. The ends lost 0 bases at V and 7 bases at J; junction bases unmatched: 0. The CDR3 loop reads CASSLGTGNEQFF. CDR3 nucleotide sequence: TGTGCCAGCAGCTTGGGGACAGGGAATGAGCAGTTCTTC. Using reference TRBV5-6 and TRBJ2-1 for the parts outside the CDR3, the full variable domain is DAGVTQSPTHLIKTRGQQVTLRCSPKSGHDTVSWYQQALGQGPQFIFQYYEEEERQRGNFPDRFSGHQFPNYSSELNVNALLLGDSALYLCASSLGTGNEQFFGPGTRLTVL.

This chain links TRBV2 with TRBJ1-4; D unclear. There are 14 residues in the CDR3. Germline V gene sequence: CDR1 SNHLY, CDR2 FYNNEI. V dropped 6 bases and J dropped 2 bases, with 10 bases sitting between them. The CDR3 DNA reads TGTGCCAGCAGGGGGTGGACGACTAATGAAAAACTGTTTTTT. Translation gives CASRGWTTNEKLFF.

V usage is TRBV7-2 and J usage is TRBJ1-3; D is uncertain. Trimming pared 1 base from V and 2 bases from J, leaving 12 bases between. The germline V gene has CDR1 SGHTA and CDR2 FQGNSA. The CDR3 consists of 16 residues. CDR3 amino acids: CASSLGWEGTGNTIYF. CDR3 DNA sequence: TGTGCCAGCAGCTTAGGGTGGGAAGGAACTGGAAACACCATATATTTT.

V usage is TRBV28 and J usage is TRBJ2-2, with D perhaps TRBD2 (5 bases). Germline CDR1 reads MDHEN; CDR2 reads SYDVKM. V dropped 3 bases and J dropped 5 bases, with 16 bases sitting between them. This CDR3 has 16 residues. The CDR3 loop is CASSFGFPRRTGELFF. The CDR3, as DNA: TGTGCCAGCAGTTTCGGGTTCCCTCGGAGGACCGGGGAGCTGTTTTTT.

In its sample, this clone was seen once. This rearrangement joins TRBV2 to TRBJ2-3; the D gene is possibly TRBD1 (5 bases). V was cut by 3 bases and J by 0 bases, with 16 bases left in between. Germline V gene sequence: CDR1 SNHLY, CDR2 FYNNEI. This CDR3 region has 17 residues. Here the CDR3 reads CASSDSLQGPSTDTQYF. The CDR3 DNA is TGTGCCAGCAGTGACTCTCTTCAGGGCCCGAGCACAGATACGCAGTATTTT. Variable domain in full (rest from reference TRBV2 and TRBJ2-3): EPEVTQTPSHQVTQMGQEVILRCVPISNHLYFYWYRQILGQKVEFLVSFYNNEISEKSEIFDDQFSVERPDGSNFTLKIRSTKLEDSAMYFCASSDSLQGPSTDTQYFGPGTRLTVL.

V and J are TRBV19 and TRBJ1-5; no definite D call. Trimming pared 6 bases from V and 7 bases from J, leaving 19 bases between. This CDR3 comprises 15 residues. From germline, CDR1 is LNHDA and CDR2 SQIVND (reference sequence). CDR3 sequence reads: CASRIGQVVGQPQHF. The CDR3 DNA sequence: TGTGCCAGTAGAATTGGTCAGGTCGTAGGCCAGCCCCAGCATTTT.

V usage is TRBV28 and J usage is TRBJ2-2; tentative D call: TRBD1 (5 bases). Germline CDR1 is MDHEN and CDR2 is SYDVKM. Trimming took off 6 bases at V and 1 base at J, with 15 bases between the two ends. The CDR3 runs to 16 residues. The CDR3 region is CASRTRAGWNTGELFF. The CDR3 nucleotides read TGTGCCAGCAGAACAAGGGCAGGGTGGAACACCGGGGAGCTGTTTTTT.

J is TRBJ2-2 and V is TRBV9; no reliable D call. Looked up from germline, CDR1 is SGDLS and CDR2 is YYNGEE. This CDR3 is 14 amino acids long. V was clipped by 2 bases and J by 1 base, with 6 bases between them. This chain's CDR3 is CASSVDWNTGELFF. The CDR3 nucleotides are TGTGCCAGCAGCGTCGACTGGAACACCGGGGAGCTGTTTTTT.

For this clone: In the same sample, other DNA sequences code for this CDR3. V usage is TRBV19 and J usage is TRBJ1-5; D gene ambiguous. From germline, CDR1 is LNHDA and CDR2 SQIVND (reference sequence). V was trimmed by 3 bases and J by 0 bases, leaving 6 bases between them. The CDR3 runs 14 residues. The CDR3 DNA sequence: TGTGCCAGTAGTATTGGGTCTAGCAATCAGCCCCAGCATTTT. Residues: CASSIGSSNQPQHF. The full variable domain, rest sourced from reference TRBV19 and TRBJ1-5, is DGGITQSPKYLFRKEGQNVTLSCEQNLNHDAMYWYRQDPGQGLRLIYYSQIVNDFQKGDIAEGYSVSREKKESFPLTVTSAQKNPTAFYLCASSIGSSNQPQHFGDGTRLSIL.

The rearrangement uses TRBV29-1 and TRBJ1-2, with a weak D call TRBD1 (5 bases). CDR3 length: 12 residues. The germline CDR1 and CDR2 sequences are SQVTM and ANQGSEA. The germline V and J ends were trimmed by 7 bases and 0 bases, with 9 bases remaining between them. The CDR3 DNA is TGCAGCGCCGGGGACGCTAACTATGGCTACACCTTC. Protein product: CSAGDANYGYTF.

As concerns this clone: This sample includes further DNA sequences coding for the same CDR3. This chain links TRBV19 with TRBJ2-7; D is uncertain. Trimming pared 0 bases from V and 2 bases from J, leaving 8 bases between. Germline-derived CDR1 and CDR2 are LNHDA and SQIVND (reference sequence). The CDR3 loop spans 14 amino acids. The CDR3 is CASSIDGETYEQYF. The DNA for the CDR3 is TGTGCCAGTAGTATAGATGGAGAAACCTACGAGCAGTACTTC.

The chain couples TRBV19 to TRBJ1-1; 7 bases fit TRBD1. This CDR3 is built from 13 residues. The junction had 8 bases not matched to a gene; V was cut back by 7 bases and J by 6 bases. The germline V gene encodes CDR1 LNHDA and CDR2 SQIVND (reference sequence). The CDR3 DNA sequence: TGTGCCAGTACACCTCAGGGGGGTGCTGAAGCTTTCTTT. Protein product: CASTPQGGAEAFF.

The chain has TRBV6-2 or TRBV6-3 and TRBJ1-2; maybe TRBD1 (5 bases). Germline V gene data show CDR1 as MNHEY and CDR2 as SVGEGT. The CDR3 totals 13 residues. Trimming removed 3 bases at V and 2 bases at J, with 7 bases between. CDR3 loop: CASSYAGNYGYTF. The CDR3 DNA reads as TGTGCCAGCAGTTATGCAGGGAACTATGGCTACACCTTC.

The chain joins TRBV7-9 to TRBJ2-2; D is uncertain. The CDR3 extends over 14 amino acids. Trimming left V 3 bases short and J 6 bases short, with 11 bases between. Germline V CDR1 and CDR2: SEHNR, FQNEAQ (reference sequence). The CDR3, as DNA: TGTGCCAGCAGCTTTCAGGTTTCCCCCGGGGAGCTGTTTTTT. Translation gives CASSFQVSPGELFF.

V gene TRBV19 combines with J gene TRBJ1-2, with D unresolved. Trimming stripped 5 bases from V and 4 bases from J, with 8 bases between. Per germline, CDR1 LNHDA and CDR2 SQIVND (reference sequence). The CDR3 has 12 residues. The CDR3 protein is CASSRAPYGYTF. DNA of the CDR3: TGTGCCAGTAGTCGGGCCCCCTATGGCTACACCTTC.

This clone was counted once. J is TRBJ2-5 and V is TRBV28; 7 nucleotides match TRBD1. With 2 bases clipped from V and 5 bases from J, the junction kept 8 bases outside the gene matches. The germline CDR1 and CDR2 sequences are MDHEN and SYDVKM. There are 15 residues in the CDR3. CDR3 region: CASSLIRGLGETQYF. Written as DNA, the CDR3 is TGTGCCAGCAGTTTAATAAGGGGGCTCGGGGAGACCCAGTACTTC. The full variable domain, rest sourced from reference TRBV28 and TRBJ2-5, is DVKVTQSSRYLVKRTGEKVFLECVQDMDHENMFWYRQDPGLGLRLIYFSYDVKMKEKGDIPEGYSVSREKKERFSLILESASTNQTSMYLCASSLIRGLGETQYFGPGTRLLVL.

The chain employs TRBV5-5 and TRBJ2-7; D gene uncertain. CDR3 length equals 12 residues. Germline loops: CDR1 SGHKS, CDR2 YYEKEE (reference sequence). V lost 6 bases and J lost 6, with 13 bases in between. CDR3 loop: CASTMERSEQYF. The CDR3 DNA is TGTGCCAGCACCATGGAGAGAAGCGAGCAGTACTTC. Combining the CDR3 with reference TRBV5-5 and TRBJ2-7 gives the whole variable domain DAGVTQSPTHLIKTRGQQVTLRCSPISGHKSVSWYQQVLGQGPQFIFQYYEKEERGRGNFPDRFSARQFPNYSSELNVNALLLGDSALYLCASTMERSEQYFGPGTRLTVT.

This chain joins TRBV10-3 and TRBJ2-3; 12 bases fit TRBD1. This CDR3 region has 14 residues. From germline, CDR1 is ENHRY and CDR2 SYGVKD. J lost 6 bases, V lost 11 bases, and 9 bases had no gene match. CDR3 amino acids: CAHSGQGALDTQYF. The CDR3 DNA sequence: TGTGCCCACTCGGGACAGGGGGCATTGGATACGCAGTATTTT.

This chain connects TRBV4-1 to TRBJ2-1; D not resolved. The V end lost 3 bases, the J end lost 7 bases, and 13 bases lay between the germline ends. Germline values: CDR1 MGHRA, CDR2 YSYEKL. The CDR3 is made up of 14 amino acids. CDR3: CASSHPTRMNEQFF. The DNA of the CDR3 is TGCGCCAGCAGCCACCCGACCCGTATGAATGAGCAGTTCTTC.

The chain is built from TRBV3-1 (or the pseudogene TRBV3-2) and TRBJ2-5; no clear D gene. The CDR3 runs 12 residues. Looked up from germline, CDR1 is LGHDT and CDR2 is YNNKEL (reference sequence). The V end lost 3 bases, the J end lost 5 bases, and 7 bases lay between the germline ends. The CDR3, as DNA: TGTGCCAGCAGCCAGTGCGTGGAGACCCAGTACTTC. It encodes CASSQCVETQYF.

The chain has TRBV12-3 or TRBV12-4 and TRBJ1-2; D ambiguous. V was trimmed by 7 bases and J by 8 bases, leaving 17 bases between them. The CDR3 covers 13 residues. This CDR3 is CASTEDGVGGYTF. CDR3 nucleotide sequence: TGTGCCAGCACCGAGGATGGGGTGGGAGGCTACACCTTC.